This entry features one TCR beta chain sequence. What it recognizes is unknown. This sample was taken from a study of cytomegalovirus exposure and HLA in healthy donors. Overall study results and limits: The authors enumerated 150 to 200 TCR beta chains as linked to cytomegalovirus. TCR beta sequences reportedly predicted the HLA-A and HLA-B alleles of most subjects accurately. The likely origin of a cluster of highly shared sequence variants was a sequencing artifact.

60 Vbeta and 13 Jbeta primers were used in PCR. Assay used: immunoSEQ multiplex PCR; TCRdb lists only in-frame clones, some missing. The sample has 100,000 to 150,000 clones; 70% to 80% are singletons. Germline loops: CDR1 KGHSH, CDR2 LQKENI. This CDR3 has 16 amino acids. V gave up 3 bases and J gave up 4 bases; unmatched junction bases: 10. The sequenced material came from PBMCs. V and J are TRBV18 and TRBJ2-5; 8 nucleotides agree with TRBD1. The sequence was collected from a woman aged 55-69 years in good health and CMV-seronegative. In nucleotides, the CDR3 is TGTGCCAGCTCACCGGAGGACAGGGTAGATAGAGAGACCCAGTACTTC. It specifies CASSPEDRVDRETQYF.